The subject of this entry is one T cell receptor beta chain. CDR3 length: 14 residues. Trimming left V 1 base short and J 5 bases short, with 11 bases between. Germline V gives CDR1 LGHNA, CDR2 YNFKEQ. The sample is drawn from a study of blood T cell repertoires in COVID-19. Across the whole study: Specimens from acute and convalescent COVID-19 originated in the United States, Italy and Spain. Nucleic acid was either cDNA or gDNA, and it came from T cells, B-cell-depleted T cells, or PBMCs.

Original analysis: Counts of nucleated cells, estimated from reference gene primer amplification, were obtained. Clones were sequenced by immunoSEQ multiplex PCR, and TCRdb holds only the in-frame ones, with some missing. The V and J calls and clone size come from that table; D and trimming were worked out from the DNA. The table lists 250,000 to 350,000 clones, more than 70% of them singletons. The V call is TRBV4-2, the J call TRBJ1-2; TRBD1 might be the D (6 bases). The clonotype originates from a man aged 18 to 29 who had recovered from COVID-19. Sequencing was carried out using peripheral blood. The CDR3, as DNA: TGTGCCAGCAGCCAAGGAAACACAGGGTATGGCTACACCTTC. As protein: CASSQGNTGYGYTF.